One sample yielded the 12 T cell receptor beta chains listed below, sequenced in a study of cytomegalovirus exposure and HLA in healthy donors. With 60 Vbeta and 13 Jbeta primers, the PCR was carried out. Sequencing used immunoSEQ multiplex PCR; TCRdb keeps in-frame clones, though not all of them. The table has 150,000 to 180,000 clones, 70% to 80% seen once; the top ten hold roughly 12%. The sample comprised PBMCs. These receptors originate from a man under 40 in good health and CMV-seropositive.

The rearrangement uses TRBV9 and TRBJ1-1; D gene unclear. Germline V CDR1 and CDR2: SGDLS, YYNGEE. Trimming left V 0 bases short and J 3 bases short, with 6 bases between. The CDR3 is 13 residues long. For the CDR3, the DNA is TGTGCCAGCAGCGTAGGTTTAGACACTGAAGCTTTCTTT. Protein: CASSVGLDTEAFF.

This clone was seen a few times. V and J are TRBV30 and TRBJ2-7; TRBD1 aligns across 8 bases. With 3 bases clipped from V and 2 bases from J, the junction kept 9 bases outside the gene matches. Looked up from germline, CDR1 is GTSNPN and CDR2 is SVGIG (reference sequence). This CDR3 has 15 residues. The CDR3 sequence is CAWREGGTGAYEQYF. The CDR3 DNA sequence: TGTGCCTGGAGAGAGGGTGGGACAGGAGCCTACGAGCAGTACTTC. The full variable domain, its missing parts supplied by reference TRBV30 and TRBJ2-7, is SQTIHQWPATLVQPVGSPLSLECTVEGTSNPNLYWYRQAAGRGLQLLFYSVGIGQISSEVPQNLSASRPQDRQFILSSKKLLLSDSGFYLCAWREGGTGAYEQYFGPGTRLTVT.

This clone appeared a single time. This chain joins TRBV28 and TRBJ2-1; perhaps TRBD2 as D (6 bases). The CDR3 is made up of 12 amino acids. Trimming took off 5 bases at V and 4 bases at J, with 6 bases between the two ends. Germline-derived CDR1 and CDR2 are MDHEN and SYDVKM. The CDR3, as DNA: TGTGCCAGCAGTCGGGAGTACAATGAGCAGTTCTTC. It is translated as CASSREYNEQFF.

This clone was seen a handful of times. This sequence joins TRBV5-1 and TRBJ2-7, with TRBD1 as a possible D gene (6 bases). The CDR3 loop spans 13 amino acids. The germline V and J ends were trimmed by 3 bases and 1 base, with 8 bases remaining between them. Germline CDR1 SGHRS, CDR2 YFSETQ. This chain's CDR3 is CASSYGQSYEQYF. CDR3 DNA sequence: TGCGCCAGCAGCTATGGACAGTCCTACGAGCAGTACTTC. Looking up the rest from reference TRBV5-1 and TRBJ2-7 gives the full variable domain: KAGVTQTPRYLIKTRGQQVTLSCSPISGHRSVSWYQQTPGQGLQFLFEYFSETQRNKGNFPGRFSGRQFSNSRSEMNVSTLELGDSALYLCASSYGQSYEQYFGPGTRLTVT.

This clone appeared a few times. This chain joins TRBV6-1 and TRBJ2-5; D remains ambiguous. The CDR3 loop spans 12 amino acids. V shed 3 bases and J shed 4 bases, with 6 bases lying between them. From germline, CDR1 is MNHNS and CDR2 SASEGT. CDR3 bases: TGTGCCAGCAGTGATAAAGCAGAGACCCAGTACTTC. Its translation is CASSDKAETQYF.

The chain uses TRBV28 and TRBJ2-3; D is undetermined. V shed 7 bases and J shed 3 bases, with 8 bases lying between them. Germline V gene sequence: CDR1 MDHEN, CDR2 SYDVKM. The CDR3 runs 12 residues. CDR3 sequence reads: CASNYGTDTQYF. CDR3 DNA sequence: TGTGCCAGCAATTACGGGACAGATACGCAGTATTTT.

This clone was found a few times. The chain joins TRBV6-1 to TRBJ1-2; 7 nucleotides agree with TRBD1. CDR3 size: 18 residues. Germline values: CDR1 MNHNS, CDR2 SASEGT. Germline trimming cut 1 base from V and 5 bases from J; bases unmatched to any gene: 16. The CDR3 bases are TGTGCCAGCAGTGAAGGGAACGGGTGGGTAACAGGGGATTATGGCTACACCTTC. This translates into CASSEGNGWVTGDYGYTF.

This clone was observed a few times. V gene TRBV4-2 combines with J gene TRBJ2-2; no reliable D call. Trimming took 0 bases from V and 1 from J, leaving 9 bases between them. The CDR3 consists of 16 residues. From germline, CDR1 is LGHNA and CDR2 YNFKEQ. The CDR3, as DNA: TGTGCCAGCAGCCAAGATATCGGGTTGAACACCGGGGAGCTGTTTTTT. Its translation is CASSQDIGLNTGELFF.

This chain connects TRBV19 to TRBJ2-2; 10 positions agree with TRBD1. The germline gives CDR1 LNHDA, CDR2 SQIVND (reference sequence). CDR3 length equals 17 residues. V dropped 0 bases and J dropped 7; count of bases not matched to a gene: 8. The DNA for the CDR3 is TGTGCCAGTAGTATAGACCCCGACAGGGGGCTCGTCGGGGAGCTGTTTTTT. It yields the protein CASSIDPDRGLVGELFF.

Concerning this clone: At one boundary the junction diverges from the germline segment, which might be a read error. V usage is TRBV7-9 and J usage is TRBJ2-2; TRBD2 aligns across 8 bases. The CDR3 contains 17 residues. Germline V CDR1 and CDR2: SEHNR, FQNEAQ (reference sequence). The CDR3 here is CTSSLSGGTANTGELFF. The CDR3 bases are TGTACCAGCAGCTTATCGGGAGGGACTGCGAACACCGGGGAGCTGTTTTTT. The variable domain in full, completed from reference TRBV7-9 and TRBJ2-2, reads DTGVSQNPRHKITKRGQNVTFRCDPISEHNRLYWYRQTLGQGPEFLTYFQNEAQLEKSRLLSDRFSAERPKGSFSTLEIQRTEQGDSAMYLCTSSLSGGTANTGELFFGEGSRLTVL.

DNA for the CDR3: TGCGCCAGCAGTCAACCTGACAGGCTCAATCAGCCCCAGCATTTT. Its translation: CASSQPDRLNQPQHF. The rearrangement links TRBV23-1 to TRBJ1-5; D is perhaps TRBD1 (6 bases). TRBV23-1 is an ORF, and what it does is uncertain. The CDR3 loop spans 15 amino acids. V gave up 2 bases and J gave up 3 bases, with 11 bases separating them.

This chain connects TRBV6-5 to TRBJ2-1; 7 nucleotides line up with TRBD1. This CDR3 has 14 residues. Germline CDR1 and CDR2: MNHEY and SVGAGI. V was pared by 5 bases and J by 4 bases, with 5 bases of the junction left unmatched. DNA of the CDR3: TGTGCCAGCAGTACCCCGGGACAGTACAATGAGCAGTTCTTC. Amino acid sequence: CASSTPGQYNEQFF.